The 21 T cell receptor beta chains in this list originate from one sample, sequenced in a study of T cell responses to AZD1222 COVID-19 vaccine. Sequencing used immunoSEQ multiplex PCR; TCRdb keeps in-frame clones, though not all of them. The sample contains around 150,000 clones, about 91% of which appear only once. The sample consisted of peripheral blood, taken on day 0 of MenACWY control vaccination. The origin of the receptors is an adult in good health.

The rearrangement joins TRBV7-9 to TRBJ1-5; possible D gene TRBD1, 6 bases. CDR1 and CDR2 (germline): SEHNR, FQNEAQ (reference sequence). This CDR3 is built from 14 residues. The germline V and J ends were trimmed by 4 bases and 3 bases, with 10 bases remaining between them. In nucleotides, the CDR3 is TGTGCCAGCAGCTCCGGGACATTCAATCAGCCCCAGCATTTT. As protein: CASSSGTFNQPQHF. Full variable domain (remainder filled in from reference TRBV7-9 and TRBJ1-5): DTGVSQNPRHKITKRGQNVTFRCDPISEHNRLYWYRQTLGQGPEFLTYFQNEAQLEKSRLLSDRFSAERPKGSFSTLEIQRTEQGDSAMYLCASSSGTFNQPQHFGDGTRLSIL.

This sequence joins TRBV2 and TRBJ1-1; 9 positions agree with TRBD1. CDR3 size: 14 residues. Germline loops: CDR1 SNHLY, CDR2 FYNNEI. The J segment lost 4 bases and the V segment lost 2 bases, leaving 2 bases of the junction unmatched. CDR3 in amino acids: CASSETGGITEAFF. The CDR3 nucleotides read TGTGCCAGCAGTGAAACAGGGGGCATCACTGAAGCTTTCTTT. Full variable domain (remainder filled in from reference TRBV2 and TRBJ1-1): EPEVTQTPSHQVTQMGQEVILRCVPISNHLYFYWYRQILGQKVEFLVSFYNNEISEKSEIFDDQFSVERPDGSNFTLKIRSTKLEDSAMYFCASSETGGITEAFFGQGTRLTVV.

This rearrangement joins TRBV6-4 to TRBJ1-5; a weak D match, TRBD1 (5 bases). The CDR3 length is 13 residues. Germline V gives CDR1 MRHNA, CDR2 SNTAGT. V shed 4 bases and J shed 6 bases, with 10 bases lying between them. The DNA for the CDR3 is TGTGCCAGCAGTGTCGACGGGACTCAGCCCCAGCATTTT. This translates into CASSVDGTQPQHF.

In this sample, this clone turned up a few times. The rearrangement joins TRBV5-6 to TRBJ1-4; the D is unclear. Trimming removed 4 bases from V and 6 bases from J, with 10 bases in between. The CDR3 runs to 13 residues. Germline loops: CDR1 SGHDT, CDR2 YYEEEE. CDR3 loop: CASSHVIDEKLFF. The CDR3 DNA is TGTGCCAGCAGCCACGTTATCGATGAAAAACTGTTTTTT.

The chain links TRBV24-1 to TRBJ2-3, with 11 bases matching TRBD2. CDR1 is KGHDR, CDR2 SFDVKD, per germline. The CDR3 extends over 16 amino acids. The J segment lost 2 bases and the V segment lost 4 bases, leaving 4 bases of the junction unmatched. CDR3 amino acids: CATSEPSGRLTDTQYF. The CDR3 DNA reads TGTGCCACCAGTGAACCTAGCGGGAGGCTCACAGATACGCAGTATTTT.

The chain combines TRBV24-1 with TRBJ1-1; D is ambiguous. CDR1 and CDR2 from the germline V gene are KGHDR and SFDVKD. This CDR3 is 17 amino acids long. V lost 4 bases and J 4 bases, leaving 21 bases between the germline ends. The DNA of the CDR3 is TGTGCCACCAGTGACCCCCCGGGCGCGGGCGGATCCACTGAAGCTTTCTTT. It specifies CATSDPPGAGGSTEAFF.

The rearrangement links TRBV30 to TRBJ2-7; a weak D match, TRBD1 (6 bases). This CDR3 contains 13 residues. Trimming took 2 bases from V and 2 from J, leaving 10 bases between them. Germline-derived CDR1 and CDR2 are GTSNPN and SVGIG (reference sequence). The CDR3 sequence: CAWSPGQTYEQYF. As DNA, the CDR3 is TGTGCCTGGAGTCCGGGACAAACCTACGAGCAGTACTTC. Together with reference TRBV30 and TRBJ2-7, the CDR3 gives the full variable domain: SQTIHQWPATLVQPVGSPLSLECTVEGTSNPNLYWYRQAAGRGLQLLFYSVGIGQISSEVPQNLSASRPQDRQFILSSKKLLLSDSGFYLCAWSPGQTYEQYFGPGTRLTVT.

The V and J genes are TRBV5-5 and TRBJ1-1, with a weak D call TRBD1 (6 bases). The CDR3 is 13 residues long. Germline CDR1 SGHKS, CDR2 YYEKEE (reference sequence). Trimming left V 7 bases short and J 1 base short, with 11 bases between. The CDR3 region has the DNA TGTGCCAGCTATTGGACAGCGAACACTGAAGCTTTCTTT. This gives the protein CASYWTANTEAFF.

CDR3 sequence reads: CASSQEVTTGGYQETQYF. For the CDR3, the DNA is TGTGCCAGCAGCCAAGAAGTCACCACAGGGGGATACCAAGAGACCCAGTACTTC. The chain is built from TRBV3-1 (or the pseudogene TRBV3-2) and TRBJ2-5; TRBD1 matches at 8 bases. CDR3 length equals 18 residues. The V gene's germline CDR1 is LGHDT and CDR2 YNNKEL (reference sequence). V was pared by 0 bases and J by 0 bases, with 9 bases of the junction left unmatched.

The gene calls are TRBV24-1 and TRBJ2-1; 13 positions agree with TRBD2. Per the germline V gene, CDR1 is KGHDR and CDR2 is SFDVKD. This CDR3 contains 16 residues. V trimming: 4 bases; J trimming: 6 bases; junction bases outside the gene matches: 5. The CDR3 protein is CATSEPGLAGPNEQFF. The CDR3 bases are TGTGCCACCAGTGAACCGGGACTAGCGGGGCCCAATGAGCAGTTCTTC.

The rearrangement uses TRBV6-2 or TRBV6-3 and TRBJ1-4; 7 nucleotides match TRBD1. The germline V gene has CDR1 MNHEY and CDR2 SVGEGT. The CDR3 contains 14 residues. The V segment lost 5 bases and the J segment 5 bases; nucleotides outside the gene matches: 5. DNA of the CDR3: TGTGCCAGCAGTACCGAACAGGGGAATGAAAAACTGTTTTTT. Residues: CASSTEQGNEKLFF.

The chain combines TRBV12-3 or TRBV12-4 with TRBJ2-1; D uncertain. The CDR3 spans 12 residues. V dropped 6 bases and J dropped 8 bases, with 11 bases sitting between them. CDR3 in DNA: TGTGCCAGCAGGCCGCCCGGAGATGAGCAGTTCTTC. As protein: CASRPPGDEQFF.

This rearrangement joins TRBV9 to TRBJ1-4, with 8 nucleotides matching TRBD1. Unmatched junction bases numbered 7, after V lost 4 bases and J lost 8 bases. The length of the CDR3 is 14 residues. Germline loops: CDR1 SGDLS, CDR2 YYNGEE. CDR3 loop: CASSPGQGYEKLFF. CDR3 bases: TGTGCCAGCAGCCCCGGACAGGGTTACGAAAAACTGTTTTTT.

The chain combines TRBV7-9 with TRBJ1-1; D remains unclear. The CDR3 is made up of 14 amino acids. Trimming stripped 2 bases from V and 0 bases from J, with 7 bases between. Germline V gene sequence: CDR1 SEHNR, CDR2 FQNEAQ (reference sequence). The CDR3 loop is CASSLSSLNTEAFF. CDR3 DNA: TGTGCCAGCAGCTTAAGCAGCCTGAACACTGAAGCTTTCTTT.

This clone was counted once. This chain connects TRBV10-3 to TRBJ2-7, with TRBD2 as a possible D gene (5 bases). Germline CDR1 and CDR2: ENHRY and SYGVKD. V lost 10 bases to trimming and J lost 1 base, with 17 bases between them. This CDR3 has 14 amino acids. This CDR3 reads CATTVRERSYEQYF. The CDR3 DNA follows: TGTGCCACCACCGTGAGGGAGAGATCCTACGAGCAGTACTTC.

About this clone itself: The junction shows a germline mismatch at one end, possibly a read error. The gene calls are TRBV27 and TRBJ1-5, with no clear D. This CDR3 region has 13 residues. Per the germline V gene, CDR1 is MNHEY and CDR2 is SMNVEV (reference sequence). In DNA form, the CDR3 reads TGTGCCAGCTGTTTTGGGGTGGGGAAGCCCCAGCATTTT. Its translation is CASCFGVGKPQHF.

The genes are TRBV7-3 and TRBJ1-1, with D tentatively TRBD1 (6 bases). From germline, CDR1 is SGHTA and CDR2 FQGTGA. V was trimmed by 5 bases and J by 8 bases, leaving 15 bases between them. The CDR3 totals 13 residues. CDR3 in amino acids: CASSQGGAPEAFF. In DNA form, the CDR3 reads TGTGCCAGCAGCCAAGGGGGGGCCCCAGAAGCTTTCTTT.

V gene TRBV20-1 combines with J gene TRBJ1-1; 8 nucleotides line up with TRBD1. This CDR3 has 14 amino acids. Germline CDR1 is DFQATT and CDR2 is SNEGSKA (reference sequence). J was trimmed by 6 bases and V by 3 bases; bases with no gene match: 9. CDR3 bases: TGCAGTGCTAGTAACCCGGACAGGGCGGCTGAAGCTTTCTTT. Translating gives CSASNPDRAAEAFF.

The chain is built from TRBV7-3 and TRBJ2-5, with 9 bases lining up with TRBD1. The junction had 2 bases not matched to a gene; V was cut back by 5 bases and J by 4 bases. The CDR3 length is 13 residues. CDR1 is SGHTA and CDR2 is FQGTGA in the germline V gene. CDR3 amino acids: CASSIQGAETQYF. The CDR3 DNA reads TGTGCCAGCAGCATACAGGGGGCAGAGACCCAGTACTTC.

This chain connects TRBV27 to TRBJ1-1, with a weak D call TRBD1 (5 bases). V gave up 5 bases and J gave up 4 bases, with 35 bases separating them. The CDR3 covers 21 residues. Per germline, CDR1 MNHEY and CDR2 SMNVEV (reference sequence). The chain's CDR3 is CASSPERVSWDGPVSSTEAFF. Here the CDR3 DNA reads TGTGCCAGCAGTCCAGAGAGGGTCTCATGGGACGGGCCCGTATCGAGCACTGAAGCTTTCTTT.

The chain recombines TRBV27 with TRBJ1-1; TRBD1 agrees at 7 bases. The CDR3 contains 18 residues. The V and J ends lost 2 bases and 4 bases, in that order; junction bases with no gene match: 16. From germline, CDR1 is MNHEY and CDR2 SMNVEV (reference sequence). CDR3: CASSLTLQTGPRGTEAFF. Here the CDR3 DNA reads TGTGCCAGCAGTTTAACACTTCAGACAGGGCCGAGGGGCACTGAAGCTTTCTTT.